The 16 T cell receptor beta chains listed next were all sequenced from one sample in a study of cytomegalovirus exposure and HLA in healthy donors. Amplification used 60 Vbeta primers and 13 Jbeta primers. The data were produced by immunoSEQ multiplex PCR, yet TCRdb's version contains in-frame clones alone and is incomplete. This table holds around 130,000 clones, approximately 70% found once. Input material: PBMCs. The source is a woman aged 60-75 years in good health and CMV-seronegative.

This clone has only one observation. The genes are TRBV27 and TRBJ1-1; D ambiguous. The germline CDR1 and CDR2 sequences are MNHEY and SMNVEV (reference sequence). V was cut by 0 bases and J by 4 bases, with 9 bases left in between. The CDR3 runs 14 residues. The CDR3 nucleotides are TGTGCCAGCAGTTTATCGGCCGGGTCCACTGAAGCTTTCTTT. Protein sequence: CASSLSAGSTEAFF.

The CDR3 here is CATSWTSGGASTDTQYF. The CDR3 nucleotides are TGTGCCACCAGCTGGACTAGCGGGGGGGCCAGCACAGATACGCAGTATTTT. The chain recombines TRBV15 with TRBJ2-3, with TRBD2 matching 15 bases. The germline gives CDR1 LNHNV, CDR2 YYDKDF (reference sequence). The CDR3 length is 17 residues. With 5 bases clipped from V and 0 bases from J, the junction kept 3 bases outside the gene matches. Supplemented by reference TRBV15 and TRBJ2-3, the full variable domain reads DAMVIQNPRYQVTQFGKPVTLSCSQTLNHNVMYWYQQKSSQAPKLLFHYYDKDFNNEADTPDNFQSRRPNTSFCFLDIRSPGLGDTAMYLCATSWTSGGASTDTQYFGPGTRLTVL.

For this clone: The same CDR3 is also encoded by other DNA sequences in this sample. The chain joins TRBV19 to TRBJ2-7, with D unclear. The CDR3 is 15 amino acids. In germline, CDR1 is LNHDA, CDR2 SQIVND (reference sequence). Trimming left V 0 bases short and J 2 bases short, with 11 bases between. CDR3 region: CASSIEAGATYEQYF. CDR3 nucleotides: TGTGCCAGTAGTATAGAGGCCGGAGCGACCTACGAGCAGTACTTC.

The CDR3 protein is CASSPLANSHNEQFF. In nucleotides, the CDR3 is TGTGCCAGCAGTCCACTAGCGAACAGTCACAATGAGCAGTTCTTC. V and J are TRBV2 and TRBJ2-1; 7 bases are a match to TRBD2. Trimming took 5 bases from V and 5 from J; bases not matched to a gene: 9. Germline V gives CDR1 SNHLY, CDR2 FYNNEI. The CDR3 spans 15 residues.

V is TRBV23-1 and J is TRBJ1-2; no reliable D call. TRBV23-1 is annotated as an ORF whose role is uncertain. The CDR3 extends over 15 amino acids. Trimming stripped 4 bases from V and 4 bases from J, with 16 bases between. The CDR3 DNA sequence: TGCGCCAGCAGTCTTAGAGGTTCTAGGCTCTATGGCTACACCTTC. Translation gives CASSLRGSRLYGYTF.

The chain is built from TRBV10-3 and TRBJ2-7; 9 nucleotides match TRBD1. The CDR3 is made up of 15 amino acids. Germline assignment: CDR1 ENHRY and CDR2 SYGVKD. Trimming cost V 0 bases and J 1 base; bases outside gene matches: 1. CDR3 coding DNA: TGTGCCATCAGTGAGTCGGACAGGGGATCCTACGAGCAGTACTTC. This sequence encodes CAISESDRGSYEQYF.

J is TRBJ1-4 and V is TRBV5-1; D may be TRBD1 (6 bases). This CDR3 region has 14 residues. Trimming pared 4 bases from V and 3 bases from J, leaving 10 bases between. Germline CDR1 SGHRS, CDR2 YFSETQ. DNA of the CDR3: TGCGCCAGCAGCCGAGGGGGGGCTAATGAAAAACTGTTTTTT. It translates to CASSRGGANEKLFF.

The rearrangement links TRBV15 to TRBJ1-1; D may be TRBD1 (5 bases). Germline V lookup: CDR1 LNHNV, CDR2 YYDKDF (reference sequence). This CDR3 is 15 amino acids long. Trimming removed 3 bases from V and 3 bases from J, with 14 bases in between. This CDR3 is CATSRLTGRDTEAFF. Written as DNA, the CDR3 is TGTGCCACCAGCAGGTTAACAGGTAGGGACACTGAAGCTTTCTTT.

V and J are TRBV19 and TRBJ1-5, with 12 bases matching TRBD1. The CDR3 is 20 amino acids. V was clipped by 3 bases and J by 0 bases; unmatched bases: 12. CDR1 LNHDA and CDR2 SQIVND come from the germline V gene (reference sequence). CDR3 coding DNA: TGTGCCAGTAGTATTGGTGGGGGACAGGGGGCCCGAAATAGCAATCAGCCCCAGCATTTT. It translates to CASSIGGGQGARNSNQPQHF. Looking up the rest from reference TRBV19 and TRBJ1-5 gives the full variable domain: DGGITQSPKYLFRKEGQNVTLSCEQNLNHDAMYWYRQDPGQGLRLIYYSQIVNDFQKGDIAEGYSVSREKKESFPLTVTSAQKNPTAFYLCASSIGGGQGARNSNQPQHFGDGTRLSIL.

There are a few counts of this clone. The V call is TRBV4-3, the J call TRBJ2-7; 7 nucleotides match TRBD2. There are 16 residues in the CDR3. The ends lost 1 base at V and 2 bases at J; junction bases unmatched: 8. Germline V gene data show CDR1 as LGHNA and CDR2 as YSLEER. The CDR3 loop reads CASSQAGWGGAYEQYF. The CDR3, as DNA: TGCGCCAGCAGCCAAGCCGGGTGGGGGGGAGCCTACGAGCAGTACTTC.

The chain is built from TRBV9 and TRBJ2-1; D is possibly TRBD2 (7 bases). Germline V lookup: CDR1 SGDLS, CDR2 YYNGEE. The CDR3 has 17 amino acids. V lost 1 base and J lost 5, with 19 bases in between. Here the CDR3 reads CASSVYARGPGHNEQFF. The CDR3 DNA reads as TGTGCCAGCAGCGTATACGCGCGGGGGCCTGGCCACAATGAGCAGTTCTTC.

The CDR3 DNA reads as TGTGCCAGCAGCTTAGGACAGGGGGCCCACAATGAGCAGTTCTTC. The encoded protein is CASSLGQGAHNEQFF. This chain uses TRBV7-9 with TRBJ2-1; 10 positions match TRBD1. Germline V gene sequence: CDR1 SEHNR, CDR2 FQNEAQ (reference sequence). The V and J ends lost 1 base and 5 bases, in that order; junction bases with no gene match: 2. The CDR3 spans 15 residues.

DNA for the CDR3: TGTGCCACCAGCAGAGGGGGGGGCTATGGCTACACCTTC. Translating it yields CATSRGGGYGYTF. The genes are TRBV15 and TRBJ1-2; D is possibly TRBD1 (5 bases). Germline CDR1 is LNHNV and CDR2 is YYDKDF (reference sequence). The germline V and J ends were trimmed by 1 base and 4 bases, with 7 bases remaining between them. The CDR3 has 13 amino acids.

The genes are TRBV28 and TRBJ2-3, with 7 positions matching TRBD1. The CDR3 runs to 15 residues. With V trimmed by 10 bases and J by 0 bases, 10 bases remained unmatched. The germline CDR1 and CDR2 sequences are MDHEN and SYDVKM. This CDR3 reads CAIEDRRTSTDTQYF. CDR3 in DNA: TGTGCCATTGAGGACAGGCGTACTAGCACAGATACGCAGTATTTT.

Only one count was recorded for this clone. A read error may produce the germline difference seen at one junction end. CDR3 protein: CASSLRGNTEAFF. In DNA form, the CDR3 reads TGTGCTAGCAGCTTAAGGGGGAACACTGAAGCTTTCTTT. The chain combines TRBV7-7 with TRBJ1-1, with D possibly TRBD1 on 5 matching bases. CDR3 length: 13 residues. Germline values: CDR1 SSHAT, CDR2 FNYEAQ (reference sequence).

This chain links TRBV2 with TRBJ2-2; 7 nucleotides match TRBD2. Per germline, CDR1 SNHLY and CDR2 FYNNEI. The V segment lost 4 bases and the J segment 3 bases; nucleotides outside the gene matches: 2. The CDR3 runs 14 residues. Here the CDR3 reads CASSVLADTGELFF. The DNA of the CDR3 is TGTGCCAGCAGTGTCCTAGCGGACACCGGGGAGCTGTTTTTT.